This T cell receptor (beta chain) derives from a study of blood T cell repertoires in COVID-19. On the study more broadly: From T cells, B-cell-depleted T cells, or PBMCs came the material, which was cDNA or gDNA.

TCRdb keeps only in-frame clones here, not all; method: immunoSEQ multiplex PCR. The data hold 180,000 or so clones, with around 91% observed a single time. Between the trimmed V and J ends, which lost 5 bases and 7 bases, there was a span of 21 bases. Germline V gene data show CDR1 as SGHDT and CDR2 as YYEEEE. The CDR3 runs 15 residues. The V gene is TRBV5-6, the J gene TRBJ1-1; D not resolved. The sample taken for sequencing was peripheral blood. This sequence originates from a man aged 45-65 years with acute or convalescent COVID-19. In DNA form, the CDR3 reads TGTGCCAGCAGGGATGGGCTGGGCCCTGATCTTGAAGCTTTCTTT. This encodes CASRDGLGPDLEAFF.